This T cell receptor (beta chain) was observed in a study of T cell repertoires in cytomegalovirus infection. Across the study: Public TCR beta signature analysis indicated the presence of both CMV infection and matching HLA type. Study-wide findings and caveats: Summed frequency of shared TCR beta families picked out CMV carriers who also had the relevant HLA. Clonotype analysis showed dominance of the ex vivo response by HLA-C-restricted CMV-specific TCR beta clonotypes.

Trimming pared 1 base from V and 9 bases from J, leaving 16 bases between. This CDR3 spans 15 amino acids. Germline CDR1 is SGHVS and CDR2 is FNYEAQ. Worth noting for this clonotype: Its antigen is unidentified.

Using its own MiXCR run on the reads, TCRdb lists one record per CDR3 protein. This sample has about 310,000 distinct CDR3 sequences, with under 20% found just once. This TCR was sampled from a human donor in good health (CMV status not recorded). Some clones in this sample may be carry-over from other donors' samples. The V call is TRBV7-6, the J call TRBJ2-1; tentatively, D is TRBD1 (6 bases). Sequenced input: PBMCs. CDR3 region: CASSLGARGSGEQFF. The CDR3 DNA reads TGTGCCAGCAGCTTAGGAGCCAGGGGTTCGGGTGAGCAGTTCTTC.